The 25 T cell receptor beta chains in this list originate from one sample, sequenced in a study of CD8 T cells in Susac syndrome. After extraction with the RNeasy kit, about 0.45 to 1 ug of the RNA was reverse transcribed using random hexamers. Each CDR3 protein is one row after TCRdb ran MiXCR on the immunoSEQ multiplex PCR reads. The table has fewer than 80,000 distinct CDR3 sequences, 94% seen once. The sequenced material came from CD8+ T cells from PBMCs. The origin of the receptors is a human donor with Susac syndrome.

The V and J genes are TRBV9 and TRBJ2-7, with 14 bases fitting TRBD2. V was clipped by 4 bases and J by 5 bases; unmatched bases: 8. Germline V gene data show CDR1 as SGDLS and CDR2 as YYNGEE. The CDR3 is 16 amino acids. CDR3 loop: CASSFRPGLAGDEQYF. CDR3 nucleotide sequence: TGTGCCAGCAGCTTCCGACCGGGACTAGCGGGGGACGAGCAGTACTTC. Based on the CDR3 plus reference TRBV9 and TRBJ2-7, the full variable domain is DSGVTQTPKHLITATGQRVTLRCSPRSGDLSVYWYQQSLDQGLQFLIQYYNGEERAKGNILERFSAQQFPDLHSELNLSSLELGDSALYFCASSFRPGLAGDEQYFGPGTRLTVT.

The CDR3 spells CASLGQGYYEQYF. Here the CDR3 DNA reads TGTGCTAGTCTGGGACAGGGTTACTACGAGCAGTACTTC. J is TRBJ2-7 and V is TRBV12-5; TRBD1 agrees at 9 bases. Germline CDR1 LGHNT, CDR2 FRNRAP. V lost 8 bases, J lost 3 bases, and 5 bases stayed unmatched. CDR3 length: 13 amino acids.

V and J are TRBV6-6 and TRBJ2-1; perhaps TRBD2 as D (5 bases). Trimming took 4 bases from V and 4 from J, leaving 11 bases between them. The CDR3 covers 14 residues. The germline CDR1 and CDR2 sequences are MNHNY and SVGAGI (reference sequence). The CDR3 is CASSLGRGYNEQFF. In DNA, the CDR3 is TGTGCCAGCAGTTTAGGTCGGGGATACAATGAGCAGTTCTTC.

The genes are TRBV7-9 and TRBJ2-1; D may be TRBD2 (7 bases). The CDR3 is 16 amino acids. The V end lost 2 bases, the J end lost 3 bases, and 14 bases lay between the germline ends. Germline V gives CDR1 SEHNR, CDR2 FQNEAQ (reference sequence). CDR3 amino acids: CASSLMGGGIYNEQFF. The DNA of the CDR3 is TGTGCCAGCAGCTTAATGGGCGGGGGCATCTACAATGAGCAGTTCTTC. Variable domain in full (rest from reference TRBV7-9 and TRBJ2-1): DTGVSQNPRHKITKRGQNVTFRCDPISEHNRLYWYRQTLGQGPEFLTYFQNEAQLEKSRLLSDRFSAERPKGSFSTLEIQRTEQGDSAMYLCASSLMGGGIYNEQFFGPGTRLTVL.

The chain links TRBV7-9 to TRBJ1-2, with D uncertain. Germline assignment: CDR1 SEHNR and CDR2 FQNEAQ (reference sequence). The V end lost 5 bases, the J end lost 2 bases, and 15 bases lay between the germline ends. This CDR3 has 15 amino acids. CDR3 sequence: CASSPPPGTNYGYTF. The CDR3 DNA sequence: TGTGCCAGCAGCCCCCCCCCTGGAACCAACTATGGCTACACCTTC.

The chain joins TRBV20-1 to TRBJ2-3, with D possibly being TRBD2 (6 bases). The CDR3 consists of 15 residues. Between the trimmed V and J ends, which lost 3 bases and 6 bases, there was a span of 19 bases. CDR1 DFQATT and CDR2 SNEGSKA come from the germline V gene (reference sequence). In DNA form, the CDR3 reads TGCAGTGCTAGCCCACTCGGGGGATCGACGGATACGCAGTATTTT. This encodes CSASPLGGSTDTQYF.

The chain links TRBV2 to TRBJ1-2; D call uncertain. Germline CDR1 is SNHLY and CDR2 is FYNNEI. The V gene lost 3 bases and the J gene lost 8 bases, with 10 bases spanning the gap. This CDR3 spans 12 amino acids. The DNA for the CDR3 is TGTGCCAGCAGTGATAAAGGAGTAGGCTACACCTTC. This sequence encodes CASSDKGVGYTF.

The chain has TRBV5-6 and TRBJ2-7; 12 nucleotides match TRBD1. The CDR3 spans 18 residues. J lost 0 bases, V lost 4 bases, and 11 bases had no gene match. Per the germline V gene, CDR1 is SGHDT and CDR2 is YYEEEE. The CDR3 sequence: CASSPGTGGLHSSYEQYF. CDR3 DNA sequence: TGTGCCAGCAGCCCCGGGACAGGGGGCCTGCATTCCTCCTACGAGCAGTACTTC.

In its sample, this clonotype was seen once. CDR3 nucleotides: TGTGCTTTCGACAGGGGGAAATACGAGCAGTACTTC. Translated, it gives CAFDRGKYEQYF. V gene TRBV24-1 combines with J gene TRBJ2-7, with 9 bases fitting TRBD1. CDR1 is KGHDR, CDR2 SFDVKD, per germline. The CDR3 is 12 residues long.

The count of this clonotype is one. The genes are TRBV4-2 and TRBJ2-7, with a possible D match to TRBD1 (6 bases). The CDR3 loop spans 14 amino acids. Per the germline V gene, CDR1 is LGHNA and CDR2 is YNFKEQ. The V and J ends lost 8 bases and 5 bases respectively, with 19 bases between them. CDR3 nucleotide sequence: TGTGCCAGCGCCTCCGACAGGAGTTATGACGAGCAGTACTTC. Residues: CASASDRSYDEQYF.

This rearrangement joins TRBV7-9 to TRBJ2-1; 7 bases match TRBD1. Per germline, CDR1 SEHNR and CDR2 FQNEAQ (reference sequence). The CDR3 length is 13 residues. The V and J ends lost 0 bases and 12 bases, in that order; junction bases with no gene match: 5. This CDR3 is CASSLAPQGSQFF. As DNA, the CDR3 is TGTGCCAGCAGCTTAGCCCCACAGGGGTCGCAGTTCTTC.

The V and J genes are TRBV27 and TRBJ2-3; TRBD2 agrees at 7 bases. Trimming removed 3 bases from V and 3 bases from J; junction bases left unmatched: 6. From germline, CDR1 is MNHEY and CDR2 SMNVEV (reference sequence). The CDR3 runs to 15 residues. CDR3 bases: TGTGCCAGCAGTTTCGACCCAGCGGGGACAGATACGCAGTATTTT. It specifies CASSFDPAGTDTQYF.

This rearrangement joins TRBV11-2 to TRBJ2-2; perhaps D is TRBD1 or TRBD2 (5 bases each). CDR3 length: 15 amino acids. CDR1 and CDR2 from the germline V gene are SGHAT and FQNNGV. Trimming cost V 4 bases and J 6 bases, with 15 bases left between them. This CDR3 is CASSSGASTAGELFF. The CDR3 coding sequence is TGTGCCAGCAGCTCCGGGGCCTCGACGGCCGGGGAGCTGTTTTTT.

As DNA, the CDR3 is TGCAGCGTCCCCGGGGGCCAAGAGACCCAGTACTTC. It yields the protein CSVPGGQETQYF. The V gene is TRBV29-1, the J gene TRBJ2-5; possible D gene TRBD2, 6 bases. The CDR3 is made up of 12 amino acids. CDR1 is SQVTM, CDR2 ANQGSEA, per germline. V was clipped by 6 bases and J by 1 base, with 9 bases between them.

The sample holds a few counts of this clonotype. CDR3 bases: TGTGCCAGTGGGGACAGGGGCACCGGGGAGCTGTTTTTT. Amino acid sequence: CASGDRGTGELFF. The chain joins TRBV28 to TRBJ2-2, with 10 positions matching TRBD1. This CDR3 is built from 13 residues. CDR1 and CDR2 (germline): MDHEN, SYDVKM. V dropped 9 bases and J dropped 4; count of bases not matched to a gene: 2.

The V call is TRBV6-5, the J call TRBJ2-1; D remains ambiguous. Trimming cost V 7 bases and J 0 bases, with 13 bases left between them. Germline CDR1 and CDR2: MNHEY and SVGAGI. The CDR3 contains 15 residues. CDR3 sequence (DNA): TGTGCCAGCACTAACAGCATCTTCTCCTACAATGAGCAGTTCTTC. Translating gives CASTNSIFSYNEQFF.

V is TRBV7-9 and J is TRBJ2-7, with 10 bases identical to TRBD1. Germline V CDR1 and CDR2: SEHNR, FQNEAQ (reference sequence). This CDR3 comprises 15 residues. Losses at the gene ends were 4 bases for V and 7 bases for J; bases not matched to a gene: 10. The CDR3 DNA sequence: TGTGCCAGCAGCTCGGAGAGGACAGGGGGTAAAGAGCAGTACTTC. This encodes CASSSERTGGKEQYF.

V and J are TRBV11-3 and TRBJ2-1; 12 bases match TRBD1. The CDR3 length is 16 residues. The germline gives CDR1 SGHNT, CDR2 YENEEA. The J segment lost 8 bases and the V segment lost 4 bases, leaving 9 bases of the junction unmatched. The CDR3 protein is CASSSVRDRGPDEQFF. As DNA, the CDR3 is TGTGCCAGCAGCTCCGTCCGGGACAGGGGGCCGGATGAGCAGTTCTTC.

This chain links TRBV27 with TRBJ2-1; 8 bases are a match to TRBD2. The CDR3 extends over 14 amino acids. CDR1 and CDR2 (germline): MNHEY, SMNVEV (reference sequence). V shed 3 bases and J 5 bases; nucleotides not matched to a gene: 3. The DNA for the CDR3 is TGTGCCAGCAGTTTGGCGGGGGGCCACAATGAGCAGTTCTTC. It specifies CASSLAGGHNEQFF.

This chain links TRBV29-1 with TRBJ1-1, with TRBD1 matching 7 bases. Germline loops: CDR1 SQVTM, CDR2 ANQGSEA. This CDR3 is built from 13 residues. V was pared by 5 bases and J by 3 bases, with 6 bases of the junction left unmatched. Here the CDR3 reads CSVIDRAYTEAFF. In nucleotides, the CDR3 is TGCAGCGTTATCGACAGGGCCTACACTGAAGCTTTCTTT.

The CDR3 DNA reads TGTGCCAGCAGCGTATCCCGGGCTTCCTCCTACAATGAGCAGTTCTTC. Translation gives CASSVSRASSYNEQFF. The genes are TRBV9 and TRBJ2-1; no definite D call. Between the trimmed V and J ends, which lost 1 base and 0 bases, there was a span of 11 bases. This CDR3 is 16 amino acids long. Germline CDR1 is SGDLS and CDR2 is YYNGEE.

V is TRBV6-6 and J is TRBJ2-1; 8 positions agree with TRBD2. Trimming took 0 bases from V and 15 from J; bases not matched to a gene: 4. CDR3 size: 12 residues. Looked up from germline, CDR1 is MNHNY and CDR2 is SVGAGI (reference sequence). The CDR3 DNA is TGTGCCAGCAGTTACTCCCAGCGGGGGACGTTCTTC. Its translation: CASSYSQRGTFF.

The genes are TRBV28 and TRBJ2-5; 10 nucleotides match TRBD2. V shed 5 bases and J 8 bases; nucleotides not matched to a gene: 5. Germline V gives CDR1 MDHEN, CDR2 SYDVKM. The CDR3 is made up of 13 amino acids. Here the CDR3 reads CASSPGLAETQYF. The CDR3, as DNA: TGTGCCAGCAGTCCTGGACTAGCGGAAACCCAGTACTTC.

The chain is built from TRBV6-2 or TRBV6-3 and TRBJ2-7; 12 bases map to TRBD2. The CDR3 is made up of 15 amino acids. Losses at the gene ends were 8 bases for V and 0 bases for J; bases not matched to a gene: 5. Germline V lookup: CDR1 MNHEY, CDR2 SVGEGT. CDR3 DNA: TGTGCCAGCGGAGGACTAGCGGGGAGCTCCTACGAGCAGTACTTC. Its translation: CASGGLAGSSYEQYF.

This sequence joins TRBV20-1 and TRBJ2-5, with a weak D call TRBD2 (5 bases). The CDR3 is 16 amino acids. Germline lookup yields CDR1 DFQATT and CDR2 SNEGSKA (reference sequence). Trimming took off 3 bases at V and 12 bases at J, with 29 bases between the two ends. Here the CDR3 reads CSARGIGEDFKPGEYF. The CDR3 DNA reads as TGCAGTGCTAGGGGTATCGGAGAGGACTTTAAGCCTGGGGAGTACTTC.